This TCR beta chain stems from a study of response to subunit inactivated influenza vaccine (dated by TCRdb to 2017 to 2018). General notes on the study: To follow how T cells responded to a trivalent subunit inactivated influenza vaccine, the researchers relied on deep quantitative profiling of the T cell receptor repertoire. Broad study findings and their caveats: According to the authors, only a limited number of new T cells may be recruited by each seasonal influenza vaccination.

Receptor libraries were prepared by RT-PCR. The reads were generated on an Illumina HiSeq 2500. TCRdb ran its own pipeline on the public reads, namely fastp trimming at Q25 and MiXCR clone calling, and kept in-frame beta chains. Identical CDR3 protein sequences are pooled into one entry, listed with their most common genes and DNA. The sample data list 170,000 or so distinct CDR3 sequences, and around a tenth of these were observed just once. Approximately 35% of the sample is taken by the ten largest. About this clonotype itself: It lacks a known antigen. There are no base qualities to consult, and no much larger clone falls within one base.

V loses 3 bases of germline sequence and J loses 1 base, and the interval between the two ends is 27 bases. The CDR3 goes from the cysteine to the phenylalanine over 19 residues. The DNA shown is the 57-base CDR3, in frame from base 1. Sequences DFQATT (CDR1) and SNEGSKA (CDR2) are obtained from the germline V gene (reference sequence). The chain employs TRBV20-1 and TRBJ2-5; the D gene cannot be resolved beyond TRBD1 or TRBD2, each matching 9 bases. This clonotype was obtained from a man aged 50-75 years who received an inactivated influenza vaccine. Donor details come from another sample of the same person, matched by shared clones. The sample consisted of CD8+ T cells sorted from PBMCs, taken around 25 months after vaccination. Here is the DNA: TGCAGTGCTAGGAACACAGGGGGCGCGACTAGCGGCCCCCAAGAGACCCAGTACTTC. The translation is CSARNTGGATSGPQETQYF.